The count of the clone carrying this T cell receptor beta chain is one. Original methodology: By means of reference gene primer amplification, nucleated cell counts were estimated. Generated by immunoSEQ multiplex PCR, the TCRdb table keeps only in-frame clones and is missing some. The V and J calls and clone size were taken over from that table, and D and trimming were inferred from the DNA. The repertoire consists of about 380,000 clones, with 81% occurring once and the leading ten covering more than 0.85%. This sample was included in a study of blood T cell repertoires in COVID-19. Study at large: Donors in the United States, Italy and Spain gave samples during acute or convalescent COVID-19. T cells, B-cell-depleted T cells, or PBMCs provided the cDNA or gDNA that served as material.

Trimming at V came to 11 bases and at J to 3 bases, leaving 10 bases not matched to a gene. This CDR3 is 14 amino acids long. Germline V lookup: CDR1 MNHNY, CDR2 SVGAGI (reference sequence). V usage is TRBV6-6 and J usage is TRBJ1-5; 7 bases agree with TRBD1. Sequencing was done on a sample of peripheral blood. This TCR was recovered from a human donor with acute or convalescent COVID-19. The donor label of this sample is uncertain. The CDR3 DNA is TGTGCCTGTCGCAGGGGGGAAACCAATCAGCCCCAGCATTTT. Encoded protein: CACRRGETNQPQHF.